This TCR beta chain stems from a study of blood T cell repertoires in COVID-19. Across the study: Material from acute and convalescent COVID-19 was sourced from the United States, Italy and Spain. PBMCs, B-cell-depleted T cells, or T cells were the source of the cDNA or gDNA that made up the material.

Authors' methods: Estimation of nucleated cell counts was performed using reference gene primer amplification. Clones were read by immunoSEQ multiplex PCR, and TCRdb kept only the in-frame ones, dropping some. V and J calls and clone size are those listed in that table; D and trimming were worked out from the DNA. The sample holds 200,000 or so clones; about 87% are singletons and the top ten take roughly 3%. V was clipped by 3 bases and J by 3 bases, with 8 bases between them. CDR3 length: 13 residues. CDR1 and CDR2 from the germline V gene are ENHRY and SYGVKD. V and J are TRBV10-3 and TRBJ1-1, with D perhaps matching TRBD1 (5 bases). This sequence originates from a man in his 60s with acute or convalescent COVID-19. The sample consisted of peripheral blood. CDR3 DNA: TGTGCCATCAGTGACAGGGCGGACACTGAAGCTTTCTTT. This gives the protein CAISDRADTEAFF.